This is a list of T cell receptor beta chains from one sample in a study of graft-versus-host responses after intestinal transplantation. The antigens these receptors bind are not known. Measured with immunoSEQ multiplex PCR; TCRdb has only the in-frame clones, and not every one. The table lists roughly 75,000 clones, about nine tenths of them singletons. Sequenced here: unstimulated CD4+ T cells sorted from spleen or lymph node cells, sampled before intestinal transplant. Receptors were obtained from a human donor who received an intestinal transplant. Both conserved end residues are part of each CDR3. Fields, in order: J gene, V gene, clone size, D gene, CDR3 length, CDR3 protein, CDR3 DNA. A D gene is named only where the DNA matches it firmly. The size entry is marked missing in some rows and otherwise reads once, few, many or a size class.

TRBJ1-1 TRBV5-1 . TRBD1 18 CASSAWTGGANLWTEAFF TGCGCCAGCAGCGCCTGGACAGGGGGCGCGAATCTTTGGACTGAAGCTTTCTTT
TRBJ2-7 TRBV11-3 once . 14 CASSQGPGSYEQYF TGTGCCAGCAGCCAGGGGCCGGGCTCCTACGAGCAGTACTTC
TRBJ2-5 TRBV19 . TRBD1 14 CASSPPGQQETQYF TGTGCCAGTAGTCCGCCGGGACAGCAAGAGACCCAGTACTTC
TRBJ1-2 TRBV7-6 . TRBD1 13 CASRLDRGYGYTF TGTGCCAGCAGACTTGACAGGGGGTATGGCTACACCTTC
TRBJ2-1 TRBV27 . . 18 CASHAGLGQDRVRNEQFF TGTGCCAGCCACGCGGGGTTGGGCCAAGACAGGGTCAGGAATGAGCAGTTCTTC
TRBJ2-7 TRBV4-3 . TRBD1 15 CASSQEARGSYEQYF TGCGCCAGCAGCCAAGAGGCCAGGGGGTCCTACGAGCAGTACTTC
TRBJ1-6 TRBV5-6 few TRBD1 17 CASSFGMGQGRNSPLHF TGTGCCAGCAGCTTCGGGATGGGACAGGGCCGAAATTCACCCCTCCACTTT
TRBJ2-3 TRBV6-6 . TRBD2 16 CASTQEPGLATDTQYF TGTGCCAGCACCCAGGAACCGGGACTAGCCACAGATACGCAGTATTTT
TRBJ1-2 TRBV30 . TRBD1 14 CAWSGQGMGYGYTF TGTGCCTGGAGCGGACAGGGGATGGGCTATGGCTACACCTTC
TRBJ2-1 TRBV5-1 . TRBD2 16 CASSLVVGLAGNEQFF TGCGCCAGCAGCTTGGTAGTAGGACTAGCTGGAAATGAGCAGTTCTTC
TRBJ2-1 TRBV19 . TRBD2 16 CASSISTSGGYNEQFF TGTGCCAGTAGTATCTCGACTAGCGGGGGGTACAATGAGCAGTTCTTC
TRBJ1-3 TRBV7-2 . TRBD1 19 CASSLVGRTTGGYGNTIYF TGTGCCAGCAGCTTAGTCGGGCGGACGACAGGGGGATATGGAAACACCATATATTTT
TRBJ2-7 TRBV30 . . 11 CAWRGHYEQYF TGTGCCTGGAGGGGGCACTACGAGCAGTACTTC
TRBJ1-2 TRBV4-3 . . 15 CASSQEGGGGRGYTF TGCGCCAGCAGCCAAGAAGGGGGAGGGGGTCGGGGCTACACCTTC
TRBJ2-2 TRBV9 . . 16 CASSVDQVGVTGELFF TGTGCCAGCAGCGTAGATCAGGTCGGGGTCACCGGGGAGCTGTTTTTT
TRBJ1-2 TRBV6-5 . . 12 CASSYVYYGYTF TGTGCCAGCAGTTACGTCTACTATGGCTACACCTTC
TRBJ2-3 TRBV7-9 . . 11 CASLGADTQYF TGTGCCAGCTTGGGAGCAGATACGCAGTATTTT
TRBJ1-3 TRBV30 . . 14 CAWSPDSAGNTIYF TGTGCCTGGAGTCCGGACAGCGCTGGAAACACCATATATTTT
TRBJ1-3 TRBV4-1 once TRBD1 14 CASSLTGRRNTIYF TGCGCCAGCAGCCTGACAGGGCGCCGGAACACCATATATTTT
TRBJ2-3 TRBV15 once TRBD2 20 CATSRPGLAGGPGMADTQYF TGTGCCACCAGCAGGCCGGGACTAGCGGGGGGGCCGGGTATGGCAGATACGCAGTATTTT
TRBJ2-3 TRBV29-1 . TRBD1 13 CSVLDRITDTQYF TGCAGCGTTTTGGACAGGATCACAGATACGCAGTATTTT
TRBJ2-1 TRBV4-3 . TRBD2 15 CASSQDGDYYNEQFF TGCGCCAGCAGCCAAGATGGGGACTATTACAATGAGCAGTTCTTC
TRBJ2-7 TRBV6-5 once TRBD1 15 CASSTSGTGSGEQYF TGTGCCAGCAGCACCTCCGGGACAGGGTCTGGAGAGCAGTACTTC
TRBJ2-7 TRBV30 . . 14 CAWRTRGPLYEQYF TGTGCCTGGAGGACGCGGGGCCCCCTCTACGAGCAGTACTTC
TRBJ1-1 TRBV5-4 . . 12 CASSSRQAGAFF TGTGCCAGCAGCTCACGACAAGCAGGGGCTTTCTTT
TRBJ1-6 TRBV18 . TRBD1 14 CASSQGQGHSPLHF TGTGCCAGCTCACAAGGACAGGGGCATTCACCCCTCCACTTT
TRBJ2-2 TRBV11-3 . TRBD1 14 CASSPSGQTGELFF TGTGCCAGCAGCCCCTCGGGACAGACCGGGGAGCTGTTTTTT
TRBJ1-4 TRBV19 . TRBD1 14 CASSAGTGGEKLFF TGTGCCAGTAGTGCCGGGACAGGGGGCGAAAAACTGTTTTTT
TRBJ1-1 TRBV6-6 . . 12 CASSWQNTEAFF TGTGCCAGCAGTTGGCAGAACACTGAAGCTTTCTTT
TRBJ1-5 TRBV6-6 . TRBD1 15 CASSSIQGVDQPQHF TGTGCCAGCAGTTCCATACAGGGGGTGGATCAGCCCCAGCATTTT
TRBJ1-4 TRBV11-2 . TRBD1 16 CASSSFHRTGYEKLFF TGTGCCAGCAGCTCCTTTCATCGGACAGGGTATGAAAAACTGTTTTTT
TRBJ1-1 TRBV19 . . 16 CASSIRQLSMNTEAFF TGTGCCAGTAGTATAAGACAATTGAGCATGAACACTGAAGCTTTCTTT
TRBJ2-5 TRBV9 . . 14 CASSVRAGQETQYF TGTGCCAGCAGCGTTAGGGCGGGGCAAGAGACCCAGTACTTC
TRBJ1-5 TRBV7-2 . . 18 CASSHSPIGVGGYQPQHF TGTGCCAGCAGTCACAGCCCTATCGGGGTTGGGGGGTATCAGCCCCAGCATTTT
TRBJ1-2 TRBV10-3 . . 14 CAIRDAGENYGYTF TGTGCCATCAGGGATGCAGGGGAAAACTATGGCTACACCTTC
TRBJ2-7 TRBV7-2 . . 17 CASSLYLGGVSGYEQYF TGTGCCAGCAGCTTATATCTGGGCGGGGTGAGCGGATACGAGCAGTACTTC
TRBJ1-1 TRBV19 . TRBD1 15 CASSIQGGWRGEAFF TGTGCCAGTAGTATCCAGGGGGGATGGAGAGGTGAGGCTTTCTTT
TRBJ2-7 TRBV6-5 once . 14 CASSYSETTYEQYF TGTGCCAGCAGTTACTCTGAAACTACCTACGAGCAGTACTTC
TRBJ2-2 TRBV5-4 . . 15 CASSSGKQGAGELFF TGTGCCAGCAGCTCGGGAAAACAGGGAGCCGGGGAGCTGTTTTTT
TRBJ2-7 TRBV5-8 few TRBD1 14 CASSLGTGRYEQYF TGTGCCAGCAGCTTGGGGACAGGGCGGTACGAGCAGTACTTC
TRBJ2-1 TRBV18 . TRBD2 14 CASSLAGGYNEQFF TGTGCCAGCTCCCTGGCGGGGGGGTACAATGAGCAGTTCTTC
TRBJ2-7 TRBV6-5 . TRBD1 13 CASSRDRGYEQYF TGTGCCAGCAGCCGGGACAGGGGCTACGAGCAGTACTTC
TRBJ2-7 TRBV7-2 once TRBD2 15 CASSLVKGGRYEQYF TGTGCCAGCAGCTTAGTTAAGGGAGGGCGGTACGAGCAGTACTTC
TRBJ1-1 TRBV6-1 . . 14 CASSEGTLNTEAFF TGTGCCAGCAGTGAGGGCACCCTGAACACTGAAGCTTTCTTT
TRBJ1-1 TRBV7-2 . TRBD1 17 CASSFQETGGMNTEAFF TGTGCCAGCAGCTTCCAGGAGACAGGGGGCATGAACACTGAAGCTTTCTTT
TRBJ2-7 TRBV7-2 few . 12 CASSLGLGEQYF TGTGCCAGCAGCTTAGGACTAGGTGAGCAGTACTTC
TRBJ1-2 TRBV19 . . 15 CASSTPGTTNYGYTF TGTGCCAGTAGTACCCCAGGAACGACTAACTATGGCTACACCTTC
TRBJ2-4 TRBV30 once . 12 CAWSKSADIQYF TGTGCCTGGAGTAAATCCGCGGACATTCAGTACTTC
TRBJ2-6 TRBV5-1 . . 15 CASSLGQAGANVLTF TGCGCCAGCAGCTTGGGACAGGCTGGGGCCAACGTCCTGACTTTC
TRBJ1-1 TRBV9 . . 14 CASSVEPGNTEAFF TGTGCCAGCAGCGTAGAGCCAGGAAACACTGAAGCTTTCTTT
TRBJ2-7 TRBV15 . . 14 CATSRGTDNYEQYF TGTGCCACCAGCAGAGGGACAGACAATTACGAGCAGTACTTC
TRBJ2-7 TRBV4-3 . TRBD1 15 CASSRGQGASYEQYF TGCGCCAGCAGCCGCGGACAGGGGGCTTCCTACGAGCAGTACTTC
TRBJ2-6 TRBV5-1 . . 17 CASSLGSAPSGANVLTF TGCGCCAGCAGCTTGGGAAGCGCTCCCTCTGGGGCCAACGTCCTGACTTTC
TRBJ2-6 TRBV7-2 . . 18 CASSSFGGSTSGANVLTF TGTGCCAGCAGCTCGTTTGGGGGCTCCACCTCTGGGGCCAACGTCCTGACTTTC